Listed here are 14 T cell receptor beta chains from one sample, sequenced in a study of T cell clones after liver transplantation. Sequencing used immunoSEQ multiplex PCR; TCRdb keeps in-frame clones, though not all of them. The sample shows more than 100,000 clones, around four fifths of them seen only once. This specimen consisted of CD4+ T cells from blood, obtained around 4 years after liver transplant. The receptors were gathered from a human patient who received a liver transplant. The T cells may partly be graft donor cells.

This clone is a singleton in its sample. The J gene is TRBJ2-2, the V gene TRBV7-3; 8 bases are a match to TRBD2. CDR3 length: 18 residues. Germline V gene sequence: CDR1 SGHTA, CDR2 FQGTGA. V shed 5 bases and J 1 base; nucleotides not matched to a gene: 12. The CDR3 DNA follows: TGTGCCAGCAGCCCGGGGAGGATCGGGAGGGTGAACACCGGGGAGCTGTTTTTT. It yields the protein CASSPGRIGRVNTGELFF.

The chain has TRBV19 and TRBJ2-3; 11 positions agree with TRBD2. J was trimmed by 4 bases and V by 5 bases; bases with no gene match: 2. The length of the CDR3 is 14 residues. Germline V gives CDR1 LNHDA, CDR2 SQIVND (reference sequence). The CDR3 loop reads CASSLAGGSDTQYF. In DNA, the CDR3 is TGTGCCAGTAGTTTAGCGGGGGGGTCAGATACGCAGTATTTT.

The CDR3: CSVEDRAGNGAQYF. The CDR3 DNA reads TGCAGCGTTGAAGACCGAGCGGGGAACGGGGCCCAGTACTTC. The chain carries TRBV29-1 and TRBJ2-5; 7 bases agree with TRBD2. The V gene end was trimmed by 0 bases and the J gene end by 9 bases; junction bases not matched to a gene: 10. The CDR3 extends over 14 amino acids. CDR1 is SQVTM, CDR2 ANQGSEA, per germline.

This clone was counted a single time. The V and J genes are TRBV6-5 and TRBJ2-1; 7 bases agree with TRBD1. CDR3 size: 15 residues. The junction had 11 bases not matched to a gene; V was cut back by 6 bases and J by 6 bases. Germline V gene sequence: CDR1 MNHEY, CDR2 SVGAGI. The CDR3 coding sequence is TGTGCCAGCAGAAGGACGACAGGGCTTGGCAATGAGCAGTTCTTC. It yields the protein CASRRTTGLGNEQFF.

The rearrangement joins TRBV27 to TRBJ2-1; D is perhaps TRBD1 (6 bases). Trimming pared 0 bases from V and 3 bases from J, leaving 15 bases between. Per germline, CDR1 MNHEY and CDR2 SMNVEV (reference sequence). This CDR3 region has 17 residues. The CDR3 nucleotides are TGTGCCAGCAGTTTATCTGGGGGCAGGGTCCTCTACAATGAGCAGTTCTTC. Translating it yields CASSLSGGRVLYNEQFF.

This chain uses TRBV6-6 with TRBJ1-1, with a weak D call TRBD1 (6 bases). V was pared by 7 bases and J by 5 bases, with 20 bases between. Germline CDR1 reads MNHNY; CDR2 reads SVGAGI (reference sequence). The CDR3 has 15 residues. This CDR3 is CASTQRAGGITEAFF. Here the CDR3 DNA reads TGTGCCAGCACCCAAAGGGCGGGGGGCATAACTGAAGCTTTCTTT.

The chain links TRBV6-1 to TRBJ1-2; a weak D match, TRBD1 (5 bases). The germline gives CDR1 MNHNS, CDR2 SASEGT. The CDR3 runs 12 residues. Trimming pared 6 bases from V and 1 base from J, leaving 6 bases between. The CDR3 sequence is CASRDINYGYTF. CDR3 nucleotide sequence: TGTGCCAGCAGGGACATTAACTATGGCTACACCTTC.

J is TRBJ2-5 and V is TRBV5-4; D not resolved. The CDR3 extends over 12 amino acids. Germline V lookup: CDR1 SGHNT, CDR2 YYREEE (reference sequence). Trimming shortened V by 0 bases and J by 4 bases, and 4 bases separated the two germline ends. The CDR3: CASSLGVETQYF. The CDR3 nucleotides read TGTGCCAGCAGCTTGGGAGTAGAGACCCAGTACTTC.

The chain carries TRBV27 and TRBJ1-2; D may be TRBD1 (5 bases). Germline V CDR1 and CDR2: MNHEY, SMNVEV (reference sequence). The CDR3 is made up of 13 amino acids. Between the trimmed V and J ends, which lost 3 bases and 10 bases, there was a span of 15 bases. The CDR3 bases are TGTGCCAGCAGTTTTTCGCAGGGCCTTATCTACACCTTC. Its translation: CASSFSQGLIYTF.

CDR3 loop: CASSLAFSENTEAFF. CDR3 bases: TGCGCCAGCAGCTTGGCCTTCTCTGAAAACACTGAAGCTTTCTTT. The rearrangement links TRBV5-1 to TRBJ1-1; D not certain. Germline-derived CDR1 and CDR2 are SGHRS and YFSETQ. This CDR3 contains 15 residues. V lost 0 bases and J 2 bases, leaving 11 bases between the germline ends.

The chain uses TRBV15 and TRBJ2-3; 8 bases agree with TRBD2. Germline V lookup: CDR1 LNHNV, CDR2 YYDKDF (reference sequence). This CDR3 spans 13 amino acids. The junction had 7 bases not matched to a gene; V was cut back by 8 bases and J by 6 bases. Here the CDR3 reads CATGRGGGDTQYF. The CDR3 bases are TGTGCCACCGGCCGGGGGGGTGGGGATACGCAGTATTTT. Drawing the rest from reference TRBV15 and TRBJ2-3, the complete variable domain is DAMVIQNPRYQVTQFGKPVTLSCSQTLNHNVMYWYQQKSSQAPKLLFHYYDKDFNNEADTPDNFQSRRPNTSFCFLDIRSPGLGDTAMYLCATGRGGGDTQYFGPGTRLTVL.

This clone was seen a single time. This sequence joins TRBV6-4 and TRBJ2-3; 14 bases fit TRBD2. The CDR3 consists of 17 residues. Germline V CDR1 and CDR2: MRHNA, SNTAGT. V was clipped by 4 bases and J by 10 bases; unmatched bases: 13. The CDR3 coding sequence is TGTGCCAGCAGTGTCGAGGGGGGACTAGCGGGAGTCGCACCGCAGTATTTT. It codes for CASSVEGGLAGVAPQYF.

The chain carries TRBV11-1 and TRBJ2-1, with 7 bases matching TRBD2. Germline V gene data show CDR1 as SGHAT and CDR2 as FQDESV (reference sequence). The CDR3 contains 16 residues. Losses at the gene ends were 1 base for V and 7 bases for J; bases not matched to a gene: 10. The CDR3 loop reads CASSLGPTSVGNEQFF. In nucleotides, the CDR3 is TGTGCCAGCAGCTTAGGACCCACTAGCGTCGGGAATGAGCAGTTCTTC. Based on the CDR3 plus reference TRBV11-1 and TRBJ2-1, the full variable domain is EAEVAQSPRYKITEKSQAVAFWCDPISGHATLYWYRQILGQGPELLVQFQDESVVDDSQLPKDRFSAERLKGVDSTLKIQPAELGDSAMYLCASSLGPTSVGNEQFFGPGTRLTVL.

The chain combines TRBV19 with TRBJ2-4; D is perhaps TRBD2 (6 bases). The CDR3 totals 15 residues. Germline lookup yields CDR1 LNHDA and CDR2 SQIVND (reference sequence). Trimming took off 1 base at V and 5 bases at J, with 12 bases between the two ends. CDR3: CASSIGGRIQNIQYF. The CDR3 region has the DNA TGTGCCAGTAGTATAGGGGGGAGGATCCAAAACATTCAGTACTTC.